This TCR beta chain originates from a study of T cells in Graves' hyperthyroidism and ophthalmopathy. The CDR3 loop spans 15 amino acids. CDR1 and CDR2 from the germline V gene are SGHVS and FQNEAQ. V was clipped by 3 bases and J by 5 bases; unmatched bases: 9. This clonotype came up a few times. Its cognate antigen is unknown. General observations from the study: Blood also held most thyroid clonotypes expanded beyond 0.001.

Researchers took RNA transcripts and amplified the TCR beta CDR3 regions from them. The study used the HTBI primer set for a first-round RT-PCR of the TCR CDR3. TCRdb analysed the multiplex PCR reads with MiXCR anew, one entry per CDR3 protein. The table has roughly 380,000 distinct CDR3 sequences, 15% to 20% seen once. Specimen: blood. This sequence was found in a woman in her thirties or forties with Graves' ophthalmopathy. V usage is TRBV7-8 and J usage is TRBJ2-7, with 8 bases lining up with TRBD1. The CDR3 sequence: CASSFPGQAVHEQYF. CDR3 nucleotide sequence: TGTGCCAGCAGCTTCCCGGGACAGGCGGTCCACGAGCAGTACTTC.